The rows below give T cell receptor beta chains drawn from one sample of a study of CD8+ T cells in alopecia areata. Data came from immunoSEQ multiplex PCR; TCRdb stores just in-frame clones and leaves some out. The sample comprises fewer than 200,000 clones, around 59% of which are singletons, and 13% to 15% rests with the top ten. The sample in question was CD4+ T cells sorted from blood, obtained at week 24, from a patient treated with tofacitinib. The source of these receptors is a human donor with alopecia areata. Each CDR3 is given with its conserved first and last residue. Each record gives: CDR3 protein, CDR3 DNA, V gene, CDR3 length, J gene, D gene, clone size. A D gene is named only where the DNA matches it firmly. Size tells how often a clone was seen (once, few, many) or the class of an expanded clone, and some rows leave it out.

CASSLWGDTQYF | TGTGCCAGCAGTCTCTGGGGGGATACGCAGTATTTT | TRBV7-2 | 12 | TRBJ2-3 | NA | NA
CSASTNGYTF | TGCAGTGCTAGTACCAATGGCTACACCTTC | TRBV20-1 | 10 | TRBJ1-2 | NA | NA
CASSQEGRWVNEKLFF | TGTGCCAGCAGCCAAGAAGGCCGTTGGGTTAATGAAAAACTGTTTTTT | TRBV4-2 | 16 | TRBJ1-4 | NA | few
CATSRDRTGNEAFF | TGTGCCACCAGCAGAGATCGGACAGGCAATGAAGCTTTCTTT | TRBV15 | 14 | TRBJ1-1 | TRBD1 | few
CAIRGQGDPYEQYF | TGTGCCATCAGGGGACAGGGGGACCCCTACGAGCAGTACTTC | TRBV10-3 | 14 | TRBJ2-7 | TRBD1 | NA
CASSLVAGEQYF | TGTGCCAGCAGCTTGGTGGCTGGTGAGCAGTACTTC | TRBV7-8 | 12 | TRBJ2-7 | NA | NA
CASNRRGADTQYF | TGTGCCAGCAATCGTCGGGGCGCAGATACGCAGTATTTT | TRBV9 | 13 | TRBJ2-3 | NA | NA
CASSWDRGRETQYF | TGTGCCAGTTCCTGGGACAGGGGGAGGGAGACCCAGTACTTC | TRBV6-1 | 14 | TRBJ2-5 | TRBD1 | NA
CASREGLAGYEQYF | TGTGCCAGCAGGGAGGGACTAGCGGGCTACGAGCAGTACTTC | TRBV28 | 14 | TRBJ2-7 | TRBD2 | NA
CASGRGVLYTF | TGCGCCAGCGGGAGAGGGGTCCTCTACACCTTC | TRBV4-1 | 11 | TRBJ1-2 | NA | NA
CSGGTGGDYGYTF | TGCAGCGGTGGGACAGGGGGCGACTATGGCTACACCTTC | TRBV29-1 | 13 | TRBJ1-2 | TRBD1 | few